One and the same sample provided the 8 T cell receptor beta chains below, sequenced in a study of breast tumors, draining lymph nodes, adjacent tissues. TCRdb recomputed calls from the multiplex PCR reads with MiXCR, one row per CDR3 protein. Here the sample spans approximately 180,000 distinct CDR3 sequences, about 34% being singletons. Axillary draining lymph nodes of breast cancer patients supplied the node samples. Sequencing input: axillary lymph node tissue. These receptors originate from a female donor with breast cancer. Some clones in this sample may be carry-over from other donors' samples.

CDR3 protein: CASSHGRDIQYF. CDR3 sequence (DNA): TGTGCCAGCAGTCACGGACGGGACATTCAGTACTTC. The genes are TRBV6-2 or TRBV6-3 and TRBJ2-4, with D unclear. Looked up from germline, CDR1 is MNHEY and CDR2 is SVGEGT. Deletions cut 5 bases from V and 8 bases from J, with 10 bases between. This CDR3 is 12 amino acids long.

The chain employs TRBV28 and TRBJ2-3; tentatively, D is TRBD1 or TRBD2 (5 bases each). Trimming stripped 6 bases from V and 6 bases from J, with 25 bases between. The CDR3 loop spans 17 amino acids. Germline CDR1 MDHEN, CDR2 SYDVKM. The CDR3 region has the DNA TGTGCCAGCAGGTCTCTCCGGGACGTCGACACCGGGGATACGCAGTATTTT. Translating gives CASRSLRDVDTGDTQYF. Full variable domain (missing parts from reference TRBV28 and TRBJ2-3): DVKVTQSSRYLVKRTGEKVFLECVQDMDHENMFWYRQDPGLGLRLIYFSYDVKMKEKGDIPEGYSVSREKKERFSLILESASTNQTSMYLCASRSLRDVDTGDTQYFGPGTRLTVL.

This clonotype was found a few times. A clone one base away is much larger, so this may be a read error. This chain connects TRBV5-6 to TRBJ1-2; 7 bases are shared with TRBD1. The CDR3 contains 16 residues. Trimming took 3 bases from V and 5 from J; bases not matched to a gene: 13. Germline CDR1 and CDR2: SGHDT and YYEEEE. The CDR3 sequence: CASSSPSPGTDYGYTF. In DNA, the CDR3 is TGTGCCAGCAGCTCGCCATCGCCAGGGACAGATTATGGCTACACCTTC.

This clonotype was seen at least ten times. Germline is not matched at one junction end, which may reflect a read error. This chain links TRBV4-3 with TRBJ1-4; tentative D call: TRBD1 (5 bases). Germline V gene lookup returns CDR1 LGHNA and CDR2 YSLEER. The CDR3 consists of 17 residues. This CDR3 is CVSSQDLGEPVNEKLFF. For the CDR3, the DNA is TGCGTCAGCAGCCAAGATCTAGGGGAGCCTGTTAATGAAAAACTGTTTTTT.

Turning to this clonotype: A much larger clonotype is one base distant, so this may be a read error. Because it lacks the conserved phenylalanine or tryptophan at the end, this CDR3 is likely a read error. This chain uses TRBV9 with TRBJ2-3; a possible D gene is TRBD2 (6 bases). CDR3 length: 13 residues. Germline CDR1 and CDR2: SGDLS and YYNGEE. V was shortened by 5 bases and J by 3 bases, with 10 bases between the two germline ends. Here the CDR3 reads CASRGGGTDTQYS. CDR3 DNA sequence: TGTGCCAGCAGGGGGGGAGGAACAGATACGCAGTATTCT.

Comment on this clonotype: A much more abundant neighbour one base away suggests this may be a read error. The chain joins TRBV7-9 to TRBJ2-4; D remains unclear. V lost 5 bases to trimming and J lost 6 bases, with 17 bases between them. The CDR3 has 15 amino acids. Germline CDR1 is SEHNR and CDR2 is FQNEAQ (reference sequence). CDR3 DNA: TGTGCCAGCAGCATACCCGGGCCGCCAGGAAACATTCAGTACTTC. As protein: CASSIPGPPGNIQYF.

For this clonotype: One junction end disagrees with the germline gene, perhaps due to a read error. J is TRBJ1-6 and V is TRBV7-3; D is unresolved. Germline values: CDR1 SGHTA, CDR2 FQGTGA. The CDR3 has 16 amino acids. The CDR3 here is CASSLAVRPYNSPLRF. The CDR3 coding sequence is TGTGCCAGCAGCTTAGCGGTCAGACCCTATAACTCACCCCTCCGCTTT.

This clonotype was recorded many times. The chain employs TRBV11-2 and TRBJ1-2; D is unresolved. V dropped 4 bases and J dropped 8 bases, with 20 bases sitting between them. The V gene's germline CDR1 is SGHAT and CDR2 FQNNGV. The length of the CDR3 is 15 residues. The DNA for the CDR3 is TGTGCCAGCAGCTCAGAGGCCCGGCCCGGTAGGGGCTACACCTTC. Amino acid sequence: CASSSEARPGRGYTF.